Listed below are T cell receptor beta chains from one sample, sequenced in a study of beta chain features in type 1 diabetes. Assay used: immunoSEQ multiplex PCR; TCRdb lists only in-frame clones, some missing. The sample yields 280,000 or so clones, around 16% seen once. Sequencing was carried out using naive CD4+ T cells from blood. These receptors were taken from a man younger than 30 with type 1 diabetes. Both conserved end residues are part of each CDR3. A D gene is named only where the DNA matches it firmly. Size is omitted from some rows. Given values are once, few, many or a class for expanded clones.

cdr3_nt: TGCAGCGTCAAGGGGAGGACAGGGATCGAGCAGTACTTC
cdr3_aa: CSVKGRTGIEQYF
v_call: TRBV29-1
d_call: TRBD1
clone_size: .
j_call: TRBJ2-7

cdr3_nt: TGTGCCAGCAGCCCCGTGGGACTAACATACAATGAGCAGTTCTTC
cdr3_aa: CASSPVGLTYNEQFF
v_call: TRBV11-2
d_call: TRBD2
clone_size: .
j_call: TRBJ2-1

cdr3_nt: TGTGCCAGCTTGGGGCCAGTAGAGACCCAGTACTTC
cdr3_aa: CASLGPVETQYF
v_call: TRBV2
d_call: .
clone_size: few
j_call: TRBJ2-5

cdr3_nt: TGTGCCAGCAGTTCTGGGACAGCCCCCACTGAAGCTTTCTTT
cdr3_aa: CASSSGTAPTEAFF
v_call: TRBV27
d_call: TRBD1
clone_size: few
j_call: TRBJ1-1

cdr3_nt: TGCAGCGTTGATGTAAATTCAGATACGCAGTATTTT
cdr3_aa: CSVDVNSDTQYF
v_call: TRBV29-1
d_call: .
clone_size: few
j_call: TRBJ2-3

cdr3_nt: TGTGCCAGTAGTACGGACTTTTGGGACATTCAGTACTTC
cdr3_aa: CASSTDFWDIQYF
v_call: TRBV19
d_call: .
clone_size: .
j_call: TRBJ2-4

cdr3_nt: TGCGCCAGCAGCCAAGATGTTAGCGGGGGCGGGGAGACCCAGTACTTC
cdr3_aa: CASSQDVSGGGETQYF
v_call: TRBV4-3
d_call: TRBD2
clone_size: few
j_call: TRBJ2-5

cdr3_nt: TGTGCCTGGAGTCAGGGGATTCGTTCACCCCTCCACTTT
cdr3_aa: CAWSQGIRSPLHF
v_call: TRBV30
d_call: .
clone_size: .
j_call: TRBJ1-6

cdr3_nt: TGTGCCTGGAGTTGGGGCAGCGCAGATAATTCACCCCTCCACTTT
cdr3_aa: CAWSWGSADNSPLHF
v_call: TRBV30
d_call: .
clone_size: few
j_call: TRBJ1-6

cdr3_nt: TGCGCCAGCAGCCGCGGACTAGCGGGGGGCACCGGGGAGCTGTTTTTT
cdr3_aa: CASSRGLAGGTGELFF
v_call: TRBV5-1
d_call: TRBD2
clone_size: .
j_call: TRBJ2-2

cdr3_nt: TGTGCCTGGGCCGGGACAGGAGGCTCACCCCTCCACTTT
cdr3_aa: CAWAGTGGSPLHF
v_call: TRBV30
d_call: TRBD1
clone_size: .
j_call: TRBJ1-6

cdr3_nt: TGTGCCAGCAGCCGGGCCGGGGGGGTAATGTGGGATACGCAGTATTTT
cdr3_aa: CASSRAGGVMWDTQYF
v_call: TRBV9
d_call: TRBD2
clone_size: few
j_call: TRBJ2-3

cdr3_nt: TGTGCCACCAGTCGGACAGGAAACATTCAGTACTTC
cdr3_aa: CATSRTGNIQYF
v_call: TRBV15
d_call: TRBD1
clone_size: few
j_call: TRBJ2-4

cdr3_nt: TGTGCCAGCTCACCGCCGGGGTCAGGTACAATGAACACTGAAGCTTTCTTT
cdr3_aa: CASSPPGSGTMNTEAFF
v_call: TRBV18
d_call: .
clone_size: .
j_call: TRBJ1-1

cdr3_nt: TGTGCCAGCAGCTTGTATGACAGAAACACTGAAGCTTTCTTT
cdr3_aa: CASSLYDRNTEAFF
v_call: TRBV5-6
d_call: .
clone_size: few
j_call: TRBJ1-1

cdr3_nt: TGTGCCAGCAGTGCGTACTTGGAGACCCAGTACTTC
cdr3_aa: CASSAYLETQYF
v_call: TRBV6-1
d_call: .
clone_size: few
j_call: TRBJ2-5

cdr3_nt: TGTGCCAGCAGCGTACCGGCCCCCGGGAGAAGAGGGGCTGAAGCTTTCTTT
cdr3_aa: CASSVPAPGRRGAEAFF
v_call: TRBV21-1
d_call: .
clone_size: .
j_call: TRBJ1-1

cdr3_nt: TGCGCCAGCAGCCAAGTTCTAGTCCCTCGGGATACGCAGTATTTT
cdr3_aa: CASSQVLVPRDTQYF
v_call: TRBV4-3
d_call: .
clone_size: .
j_call: TRBJ2-3

cdr3_nt: TGTGCCAGCAGCTTAGCAGGGGATGGAAACACCATATATTTT
cdr3_aa: CASSLAGDGNTIYF
v_call: TRBV7-2
d_call: .
clone_size: .
j_call: TRBJ1-3

cdr3_nt: TGCGCCAGCAGCCAAGTTCAGCGGGGAACTAGCACAGATACGCAGTATTTT
cdr3_aa: CASSQVQRGTSTDTQYF
v_call: TRBV4-1
d_call: TRBD2
clone_size: .
j_call: TRBJ2-3

cdr3_nt: TGTGCCAGCAAAGGGACAGGGTCTTTCTACGAGCAGTACTTC
cdr3_aa: CASKGTGSFYEQYF
v_call: TRBV2
d_call: TRBD1
clone_size: few
j_call: TRBJ2-7

cdr3_nt: TGTGCCAGTCAACAGGGGGTCACCGGGGAGCTGTTTTTT
cdr3_aa: CASQQGVTGELFF
v_call: TRBV28
d_call: TRBD1
clone_size: .
j_call: TRBJ2-2

cdr3_nt: TGTGCCAGCAGCGATCACCCGGGGGAAGACTCCTACGAGCAGTACTTC
cdr3_aa: CASSDHPGEDSYEQYF
v_call: TRBV11-2
d_call: .
clone_size: few
j_call: TRBJ2-7

cdr3_nt: TGTGCCAGCAACCAGGGGAACGAGCAGTACTTC
cdr3_aa: CASNQGNEQYF
v_call: TRBV27
d_call: .
clone_size: .
j_call: TRBJ2-7

cdr3_nt: TGTGCCAGCAGCTTATCGGGGGGTACCTACAATGAGCAGTTCTTC
cdr3_aa: CASSLSGGTYNEQFF
v_call: TRBV11-2
d_call: TRBD2
clone_size: .
j_call: TRBJ2-1

cdr3_nt: TGTGCCAGCAGCCTCCCACGTGGGGGGCAAGAGACCCAGTACTTC
cdr3_aa: CASSLPRGGQETQYF
v_call: TRBV7-9
d_call: .
clone_size: few
j_call: TRBJ2-5

cdr3_nt: TGTGCCAGCCCGGGGAGGTTTTACAATCAGCCCCAGCATTTT
cdr3_aa: CASPGRFYNQPQHF
v_call: TRBV28
d_call: .
clone_size: .
j_call: TRBJ1-5